This T cell receptor beta chain emerged from a study of blood T cell repertoires in COVID-19. Original data processing: Amplification of reference gene primers provided the estimated nucleated cell counts. The table came from immunoSEQ multiplex PCR; TCRdb's copy has only in-frame clones and leaves some out. The V and J calls and clone size are taken from that table; D and trimming were inferred from the DNA. Of 100,000 to 150,000 clones listed, about 81% are singletons. Adults between roughly 18 and 95 years of age took part from under 25 US areas. The count of this clone is one. V shed 3 bases, J shed 2 bases, and the junction held 9 bases outside the gene matches. The V gene's germline CDR1 is SQVTM and CDR2 ANQGSEA. The CDR3 loop spans 15 amino acids.

The source of this sequence is a man in his forties with acute COVID-19. The sample comprised PBMCs or T cells enriched from blood (not recorded which). This chain uses TRBV29-1 with TRBJ1-1; the match to TRBD1 covers 7 bases. This CDR3 is CSVEVGGRKNTEAFF. CDR3 DNA sequence: TGCAGCGTTGAGGTAGGGGGCAGAAAAAACACTGAAGCTTTCTTT.